This record concerns one T cell receptor beta chain sequence. Its cognate antigen is unknown. The CDR3 runs to 14 residues. V shed 9 bases and J shed 4 bases, with 18 bases lying between them. Germline values: CDR1 MDHEN, CDR2 SYDVKM. The data are from a study of T cell responses to AZD1222 COVID-19 vaccine. Findings and caveats of the study: Spike was spanned by vaccine-associated CD4 TCRs, with dominance at 160-218 and 743-854. Donors were chiefly white British, with a greater number of females, and clonal diversity was perhaps underestimated.

Data came from immunoSEQ multiplex PCR; TCRdb stores just in-frame clones and leaves some out. The data hold 160,000 or so clones, with roughly 90% observed a single time. The genes are TRBV28 and TRBJ1-1, with TRBD1 as a possible D gene (6 bases). The source is an adult in good health. The sample was peripheral blood, taken on day 0 of AZD1222 vaccination. The CDR3 here is CASGLGGATTEAFF. CDR3 coding DNA: TGTGCCAGTGGATTGGGGGGGGCGACCACTGAAGCTTTCTTT.